This T cell receptor beta chain was found in a study of prognosis after radiotherapy for stage I lung cancer. This clonotype was detected ten times or more. Amplicons of TCR beta CDR3 were generated from genomic DNA by two-round multiplex PCR. Primers specific to each TRBV and TRBJ gene drove first-round PCR. TCRdb re-called the multiplex PCR reads with MiXCR, one entry per CDR3 protein. The repertoire holds under 55,000 distinct CDR3 sequences, 30% to 40% seen once, with 9.2% in the top ten. This material consisted of PBMCs, taken before or after stereotactic body radiation therapy (not recorded which). The receptor's source is a donor aged 50 or older with non-small cell lung cancer.

The CDR3 reads CSVSGTVTEQYF. Written as DNA, the CDR3 is TGCAGCGTGTCCGGGACAGTCACCGAGCAGTACTTC. V and J are TRBV29-1 and TRBJ2-7; 7 bases map to TRBD1. The V and J ends lost 6 bases and 6 bases, in that order; junction bases with no gene match: 8. The CDR3 is 12 amino acids. Looked up from germline, CDR1 is SQVTM and CDR2 is ANQGSEA.